This T cell receptor beta chain stems from a study of cytomegalovirus exposure and HLA in healthy donors. A remark on this clone: Antigen unknown.

Study results and caveats: In a later analysis, most CMV-associated TCR beta chains appeared HLA-restricted. For most TCR beta V segments, an earlier analysis put the productive rate at about 87% or about 30% of the time.

Vbeta (60) and Jbeta (13) primers were used in the PCR. TCRdb's table, derived via immunoSEQ multiplex PCR, lists solely in-frame clones and lacks some. The table lists some 150,000 clones, more than 65% of them singletons, with around 1.6% in the top ten. V dropped 5 bases and J dropped 3 bases, with 15 bases sitting between them. The CDR3 sequence is 15 residues long. Germline CDR1 reads SGHTS; CDR2 reads YDEGEE. The chain couples TRBV5-8 to TRBJ1-5, with D possibly TRBD1 on 6 matching bases. This TCR came from a woman under 40 in good health and CMV-seronegative. Source material: PBMCs. This chain's CDR3 is CASRPGEGDNQPQHF. Written as DNA, the CDR3 is TGTGCCAGCAGACCAGGGGAAGGAGACAATCAGCCCCAGCATTTT.